These T cell receptor beta chains were read from a single sample in a study of T cell clones after liver transplantation. Sequencing used immunoSEQ multiplex PCR; TCRdb keeps in-frame clones, though not all of them. The sample shows roughly 80,000 clones, approximately 82% of them seen only once. The sample was CD4+ T cells from blood, taken at the 22-month timepoint. These receptors originate from a human patient who received a liver transplant. Some T cells may be transferred from the graft donor. CDR3s include the opening cysteine and the closing phenylalanine or tryptophan. Fields, in order: V gene, clone size, D gene, J gene, CDR3 DNA, CDR3 protein. The D gene is left open where the match is weak. A clone size is listed for some rows: how often the clone was seen (once, few, many), or a class if it is expanded.

v_gene: TRBV6-5; abundance: -; d_gene: -; j_gene: TRBJ1-5; CDR3nt: TGTGCCAGCAGGAGGCAGGGGAGCGATCAGCCCCAGCATTTT; CDR3aa: CASRRQGSDQPQHF
v_gene: TRBV28; abundance: -; d_gene: -; j_gene: TRBJ1-1; CDR3nt: TGTGCCAGCAGTTTATGGAGAGCGAACACTGAAGCTTTCTTT; CDR3aa: CASSLWRANTEAFF
v_gene: TRBV2; abundance: -; d_gene: -; j_gene: TRBJ1-2; CDR3nt: TGTGCCAGCAGTGAATTGATGAACTATGGCTACACCTTC; CDR3aa: CASSELMNYGYTF
v_gene: TRBV19; abundance: -; d_gene: -; j_gene: TRBJ2-5; CDR3nt: TGTGCCAGTAGTCCCGGACAGTTCTCCCAGGAGACCCAGTACTTC; CDR3aa: CASSPGQFSQETQYF
v_gene: TRBV9; abundance: -; d_gene: -; j_gene: TRBJ1-2; CDR3nt: TGTGCCAGCAGCGTAGGGGGATACCCCTCTGTTGGCGATGGCTACACCTTC; CDR3aa: CASSVGGYPSVGDGYTF
v_gene: TRBV4-2; abundance: -; d_gene: TRBD2; j_gene: TRBJ2-3; CDR3nt: TGTGCCAGCAGCCGTGCACTAGCGGGGGGGGGCACAGATACGCAGTATTTT; CDR3aa: CASSRALAGGGTDTQYF
v_gene: TRBV11-3; abundance: -; d_gene: -; j_gene: TRBJ2-1; CDR3nt: TGTGCCAGCAGCTTAGTGGGATACAATGAGCAGTTCTTC; CDR3aa: CASSLVGYNEQFF
v_gene: TRBV4-3; abundance: -; d_gene: TRBD1; j_gene: TRBJ2-3; CDR3nt: TGCGCCAGCAGCCATCAACTAGGGGGACAGGGGACAGATACGCAGTATTTT; CDR3aa: CASSHQLGGQGTDTQYF
v_gene: TRBV27; abundance: -; d_gene: -; j_gene: TRBJ2-6; CDR3nt: TGTGCCAGCAGGGGCGAGGGGATTGGGGCCAACGTCCTGACTTTC; CDR3aa: CASRGEGIGANVLTF
v_gene: TRBV7-2; abundance: -; d_gene: -; j_gene: TRBJ2-2; CDR3nt: TGTGCCAGCAGCCCGCCGATTACCGGGGAGCTGTTTTTT; CDR3aa: CASSPPITGELFF
v_gene: TRBV4-3; abundance: few; d_gene: -; j_gene: TRBJ1-6; CDR3nt: TGCGCCAGCAGCCAAGACGGCTCCTATAATTCACCCCTCCACTTT; CDR3aa: CASSQDGSYNSPLHF
v_gene: TRBV15; abundance: -; d_gene: TRBD1; j_gene: TRBJ1-5; CDR3nt: TGTGCCACCAGCAGGGGCAGGGGGGGCAATCAGCCCCAGCATTTT; CDR3aa: CATSRGRGGNQPQHF
v_gene: TRBV5-1; abundance: -; d_gene: TRBD1; j_gene: TRBJ1-1; CDR3nt: TGCGCCAGCAGCTTGGTCCGAGGACAGGGGACTGAAGCTTTCTTT; CDR3aa: CASSLVRGQGTEAFF
v_gene: TRBV28; abundance: -; d_gene: TRBD1; j_gene: TRBJ1-2; CDR3nt: TGTGCCAGCAGCCGGGACAGGGCTCCTCTCGACGGCTACACCTTC; CDR3aa: CASSRDRAPLDGYTF
v_gene: TRBV11-2; abundance: -; d_gene: TRBD1; j_gene: TRBJ1-2; CDR3nt: TGTGCCAGCAGCAGCCCAGGGGGTGGCTACACCTTC; CDR3aa: CASSSPGGGYTF
v_gene: TRBV28; abundance: -; d_gene: -; j_gene: TRBJ1-5; CDR3nt: TGTGCCAGCAGACCAGGGGTCAATCAGCCCCAGCATTTT; CDR3aa: CASRPGVNQPQHF
v_gene: TRBV4-2; abundance: -; d_gene: -; j_gene: TRBJ1-4; CDR3nt: TGTGCCAGCAGCCCAGAGGACCGCATGAGCATAATTCACGAAAAACTGTTTTTT; CDR3aa: CASSPEDRMSIIHEKLFF
v_gene: TRBV7-6; abundance: -; d_gene: -; j_gene: TRBJ2-7; CDR3nt: TGTGCCAGCAGCCCAACCTACGCCTCAGGAGGCTACGAGCAGTACTTC; CDR3aa: CASSPTYASGGYEQYF
v_gene: TRBV7-9; abundance: -; d_gene: -; j_gene: TRBJ1-2; CDR3nt: TGTGCCAGCAGCTTAGCGGAGGCAAGCTACACCTTC; CDR3aa: CASSLAEASYTF
v_gene: TRBV18; abundance: -; d_gene: TRBD1; j_gene: TRBJ2-7; CDR3nt: TGTGCCAGCTCACCCACCCCAGGTGGACAGGGAGGTTACGAGCAGTACTTC; CDR3aa: CASSPTPGGQGGYEQYF